Below are 13 T cell receptor beta chains sequenced from a single sample in a study of regulatory T cells in long-lasting Graves disease. Time point in this sample: newly diagnosed GD, antithyroid drugs for less than 3 months. From PBMCs, RNA was extracted and then used to make the TCR library. Through Arm-PCR of CDR3 regions and iRepertoire HTBI primers, TCR beta libraries were built. MiXCR, applied by TCRdb to the multiplex PCR reads, yields one record per CDR3 protein. This table has hundreds of thousands of distinct CDR3 sequences, 16% appearing once. This sample was also put to use in a study of T cells in Graves' hyperthyroidism and ophthalmopathy.

The sample was peripheral blood mononuclear cells (PBMCs), taken at new diagnosis, from a patient treated with antithyroid drugs. These receptors originate from a woman aged 40 to 65 with Graves disease.

The table lists this clonotype with a few counts. The chain employs TRBV27 and TRBJ2-7; the D gene is possibly TRBD1 (6 bases). Looked up from germline, CDR1 is MNHEY and CDR2 is SMNVEV (reference sequence). The CDR3 is 14 amino acids. V lost 6 bases, J lost 3 bases, and 15 bases lay in between. The CDR3 reads CASSPFLGGYEQYF. CDR3 coding DNA: TGTGCCAGCAGCCCCTTTCTAGGGGGCTACGAGCAGTACTTC.

The chain couples TRBV6-1 to TRBJ1-2, with D possibly matching TRBD1 (5 bases). The germline V and J ends were trimmed by 6 bases and 7 bases, with 18 bases remaining between them. This CDR3 has 14 residues. Germline values: CDR1 MNHNS, CDR2 SASEGT. In nucleotides, the CDR3 is TGTGCCAGCAGGTCAGGGCTCTTAGTCTCTGGCTACACCTTC. This codes for CASRSGLLVSGYTF.

Points on this clonotype: One base away lies a much larger clone, so this may be a sequencing read error. V usage is TRBV3-1 and J usage is TRBJ1-5; a possible D gene is TRBD1 (5 bases). Germline V gives CDR1 LGHDT, CDR2 YNNKEL (reference sequence). The CDR3 contains 16 residues. The CDR3 DNA follows: TGTGCCGGCAGCCAAGATCTGGGGCCTAGCAATCAGCCCCAGCATTTT. This translates into CAGSQDLGPSNQPQHF.

The DNA for the CDR3 is TGTGCCAGCAGCGGAGGGGGCAGGGTGGAAACTGAAGCTTTCTTT. This gives the protein CASSGGGRVETEAFF. The chain employs TRBV5-4 and TRBJ1-1; 7 bases agree with TRBD1. V dropped 4 bases and J dropped 5; count of bases not matched to a gene: 11. This CDR3 spans 15 amino acids. Germline V gene sequence: CDR1 SGHNT, CDR2 YYREEE (reference sequence). The full variable domain, rest sourced from reference TRBV5-4 and TRBJ1-1, is ETGVTQSPTHLIKTRGQQVTLRCSSQSGHNTVSWYQQALGQGPQFIFQYYREEENGRGNFPPRFSGLQFPNYSSELNVNALELDDSALYLCASSGGGRVETEAFFGQGTRLTVV.

This clonotype was counted between two and nine times. The chain employs TRBV20-1 and TRBJ2-5, with D uncertain. This CDR3 is 15 amino acids long. V lost 1 base and J 5 bases, leaving 17 bases between the germline ends. Germline V lookup: CDR1 DFQATT, CDR2 SNEGSKA (reference sequence). The CDR3 sequence is CSARVPPSGTETQYF. CDR3 bases: TGCAGTGCTAGAGTCCCACCAAGTGGTACGGAGACCCAGTACTTC.

This clonotype occurred many times. The chain is built from TRBV2 and TRBJ2-5; D gene unclear. Between the trimmed V and J ends, which lost 6 bases and 5 bases, there was a span of 13 bases. This CDR3 is 13 amino acids long. Germline V lookup: CDR1 SNHLY, CDR2 FYNNEI. This chain's CDR3 is CASRLISTETQYF. The CDR3 DNA follows: TGTGCCAGCAGACTGATATCTACGGAGACCCAGTACTTC.

There are many counts of this clonotype. This chain links TRBV12-3 or TRBV12-4 with TRBJ2-3; 11 bases agree with TRBD2. V shed 6 bases and J 4 bases; nucleotides not matched to a gene: 6. The CDR3 covers 15 residues. CDR3 sequence reads: CASRGGLAVADTQYF. CDR3 sequence (DNA): TGTGCCAGCAGAGGGGGACTAGCGGTTGCAGATACGCAGTATTTT.

A few counts support this clonotype. The chain joins TRBV2 to TRBJ1-1, with D unresolved. Germline assignment: CDR1 SNHLY and CDR2 FYNNEI. V was pared by 7 bases and J by 3 bases, with 12 bases between. CDR3 length equals 13 residues. In nucleotides, the CDR3 is TGTGCCAGCACGGCCAGACTAGACACTGAAGCTTTCTTT. Translated, it gives CASTARLDTEAFF.

V gene TRBV6-4 combines with J gene TRBJ2-1, with no clear D. This CDR3 contains 13 residues. Trimming cost V 6 bases and J 6 bases, with 12 bases left between them. Per germline, CDR1 MRHNA and CDR2 SNTAGT. The CDR3 nucleotides are TGTGCCAGCAGCGCTCAGATTCGCAATGAGCAGTTCTTC. Translated, it gives CASSAQIRNEQFF.

This clonotype was counted at least ten times. V and J are TRBV6-2 or TRBV6-3 and TRBJ2-1; a possible D gene is TRBD2 (6 bases). CDR1 and CDR2 from the germline V gene are MNHEY and SVGEGT. V shed 2 bases and J shed 8 bases, with 22 bases lying between them. The CDR3 is 17 residues long. For the CDR3, the DNA is TGTGCCAGCAGTTACGTCCCGGCGGGGCCCTCGTATTATGAGCAGTTCTTC. Its translation is CASSYVPAGPSYYEQFF.

In its sample, this clonotype was seen many times. The chain links TRBV6-5 to TRBJ2-5; 15 nucleotides line up with TRBD2. Germline-derived CDR1 and CDR2 are MNHEY and SVGAGI. V shed 3 bases and J 5 bases; nucleotides not matched to a gene: 13. The CDR3 length is 19 residues. This CDR3 is CASSYGTSGGSLRRETQYF. The CDR3 bases are TGTGCCAGCAGTTATGGGACTAGCGGGGGGTCCCTCCGGCGGGAGACCCAGTACTTC.

This clonotype was seen only once. Since no conserved phenylalanine or tryptophan closes the CDR3, a read error is the likely cause. J is TRBJ2-3 and V is TRBV18, with D unclear. Germline CDR1 reads KGHSH; CDR2 reads LQKENI. This CDR3 contains 11 residues. The V gene lost 4 bases and the J gene lost 3 bases, with 2 bases spanning the gap. CDR3 in amino acids: CASSRTDTQYS. CDR3 in DNA: TGTGCCAGCTCACGGACAGATACGCAGTATTCT.

For this clonotype: Given a much more abundant clone one base away, this may be a read error. This chain links TRBV3-1 with TRBJ1-4, with D tentatively TRBD1 (6 bases). The CDR3 consists of 12 residues. The germline V gene encodes CDR1 LGHDT and CDR2 YNNKEL (reference sequence). Here the CDR3 reads CASGTTNEKPFF. The CDR3 DNA reads TGTGCCAGCGGGACAACTAATGAAAAACCGTTTTTT.